These 11 T cell receptor beta chains were sequenced from one sample in a study of blood T cell repertoires in COVID-19. The assay was immunoSEQ multiplex PCR, and TCRdb's table has in-frame clones only and misses some. The sample holds 100,000 to 150,000 clones; roughly 86% are singletons and the top ten take around 3.4%. The sample taken for sequencing was peripheral blood. The receptor source for this set is a woman aged 55-69 years with acute or convalescent COVID-19.

The chain carries TRBV27 and TRBJ2-7; 8 nucleotides match TRBD2. Germline trimming cut 3 bases from V and 3 bases from J; bases unmatched to any gene: 16. The CDR3 covers 18 residues. CDR1 and CDR2 (germline): MNHEY, SMNVEV (reference sequence). This chain's CDR3 is CASSFSGVAGHRNYEQYF. In DNA, the CDR3 is TGTGCCAGCAGTTTTTCGGGAGTAGCGGGACATAGGAACTACGAGCAGTACTTC.

The chain couples TRBV5-4 to TRBJ2-1; 8 nucleotides agree with TRBD1. This CDR3 has 14 amino acids. V lost 2 bases, J lost 8 bases, and 6 bases stayed unmatched. CDR1 and CDR2 from the germline V gene are SGHNT and YYREEE (reference sequence). CDR3 nucleotides: TGTGCCAGCAGCTTTGGACAGGGAAGGGATGAGCAGTTCTTC. This gives the protein CASSFGQGRDEQFF.

V gene TRBV15 combines with J gene TRBJ1-3; D not resolved. Germline CDR1 reads LNHNV; CDR2 reads YYDKDF (reference sequence). The CDR3 sequence is 14 residues long. V dropped 1 base and J dropped 4 bases, with 8 bases sitting between them. The chain's CDR3 is CATSRAAGGNTIYF. CDR3 sequence (DNA): TGTGCCACCAGCAGAGCGGCCGGGGGAAACACCATATATTTT.

The V and J genes are TRBV12-2 and TRBJ1-2; the table's D call, TRBD1, has no DNA check behind it. TRBV12-2 is marked as a pseudogene. The CDR3 is 17 residues long. CDR3 region: CASRLEQGQGEWGGYTF. The CDR3 DNA follows: TGTGCAAGTCGCTTAGAGCAGGGACAGGGCGAGTGGGGCGGCTACACCTTC.

J is TRBJ1-1 and V is TRBV3-1 (or the pseudogene TRBV3-2); 10 nucleotides agree with TRBD1. The CDR3 loop spans 15 amino acids. The germline V gene has CDR1 LGHDT and CDR2 YNNKEL (reference sequence). V gave up 4 bases and J gave up 4 bases; unmatched junction bases: 6. The CDR3 sequence is CASSRKTGGGTEAFF. For the CDR3, the DNA is TGTGCCAGCAGCCGGAAGACAGGGGGCGGCACTGAAGCTTTCTTT.

The V gene is TRBV10-2, the J gene TRBJ1-2, with 11 bases lining up with TRBD1. After removal of 8 bases from V and 3 bases from J, the junction contained 2 bases not matched to a gene. CDR3 length equals 13 residues. Germline values: CDR1 WSHSY, CDR2 SAAADI. The CDR3 reads CASRGQGDYGYTF. The CDR3 nucleotides are TGCGCCAGCCGGGGACAGGGGGACTATGGCTACACCTTC.

A remark on this clone: Distinct nucleotide sequences in the sample also encode this CDR3. The CDR3 loop is CASRGQGGGYTF. In DNA, the CDR3 is TGTGCCAGCAGGGGACAGGGGGGTGGCTACACCTTC. V and J are TRBV12-3 or TRBV12-4 and TRBJ1-2; 11 nucleotides agree with TRBD1. Trimming removed 6 bases from V and 7 bases from J; junction bases left unmatched: 1. This CDR3 region has 12 residues.

This sequence joins TRBV19 and TRBJ1-3; D is perhaps TRBD1 (5 bases). The ends were cut back, 4 bases at V and 4 bases at J, with 14 bases in the middle. Germline assignment: CDR1 LNHDA and CDR2 SQIVND (reference sequence). The CDR3 is made up of 15 amino acids. CDR3 amino acids: CASSTLTVSGNTIYF. The DNA of the CDR3 is TGTGCCAGTAGTACTCTGACAGTGTCGGGAAACACCATATATTTT.

The V call is TRBV4-1, the J call TRBJ1-2; D gene unclear. Germline V gene data show CDR1 as MGHRA and CDR2 as YSYEKL. V lost 0 bases and J lost 3, with 5 bases in between. This CDR3 comprises 13 residues. The DNA of the CDR3 is TGCGCCAGCAGCCAAGATGGAGACTATGGCTACACCTTC. It translates to CASSQDGDYGYTF.

DNA of the CDR3: TGCGCCAGCAGCATGAGTTCCCAAGAGACCCAGTACTTC. Protein product: CASSMSSQETQYF. V usage is TRBV5-1 and J usage is TRBJ2-5; D gene uncertain. The germline V and J ends were trimmed by 4 bases and 1 base, with 8 bases remaining between them. This CDR3 spans 13 amino acids. Germline V lookup: CDR1 SGHRS, CDR2 YFSETQ.

The chain uses TRBV21-1 and TRBJ2-2; TRBD2 is taken as the D call from the table, unchecked against the DNA. TRBV21-1 is a known pseudogene. The CDR3 runs 18 residues. The CDR3: CASSKGSELAESTGELFF. The CDR3 region has the DNA TGTGCCAGCAGCAAAGGGTCCGAACTAGCGGAATCCACCGGGGAGCTGTTTTTT.